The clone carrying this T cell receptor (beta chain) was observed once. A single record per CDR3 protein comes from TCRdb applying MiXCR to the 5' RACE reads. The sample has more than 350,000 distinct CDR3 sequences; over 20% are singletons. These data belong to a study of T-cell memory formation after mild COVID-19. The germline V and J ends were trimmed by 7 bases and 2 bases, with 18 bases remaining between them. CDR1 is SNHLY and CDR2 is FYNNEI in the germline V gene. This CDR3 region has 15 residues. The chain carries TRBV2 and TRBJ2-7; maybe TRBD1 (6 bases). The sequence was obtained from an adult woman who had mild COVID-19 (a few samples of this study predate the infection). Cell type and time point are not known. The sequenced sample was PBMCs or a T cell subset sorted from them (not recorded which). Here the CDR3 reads CASTSLDSLPYEQYF. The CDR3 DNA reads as TGTGCCAGCACCTCATTGGACAGTCTCCCCTACGAGCAGTACTTC. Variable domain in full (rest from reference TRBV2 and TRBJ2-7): EPEVTQTPSHQVTQMGQEVILRCVPISNHLYFYWYRQILGQKVEFLVSFYNNEISEKSEIFDDQFSVERPDGSNFTLKIRSTKLEDSAMYFCASTSLDSLPYEQYFGPGTRLTVT.